The next 28 T cell receptor beta chains were all read from a single sample in a study of blood T cell repertoires in COVID-19. The assay was immunoSEQ multiplex PCR, and TCRdb's table has in-frame clones only and misses some. The sample yields over 300,000 clones, around 89% seen once. Sequenced: PBMCs or T cells enriched from blood (not recorded which). The receptors derive from a woman younger than 45 with acute COVID-19.

This clone was observed a handful of times. V usage is TRBV6-5 and J usage is TRBJ1-1, with D perhaps matching TRBD1 (6 bases). Trimming stripped 0 bases from V and 0 bases from J, with 11 bases between. CDR3 length: 16 residues. CDR1 MNHEY and CDR2 SVGAGI come from the germline V gene. In DNA, the CDR3 is TGTGCCAGCAGTTACTCGAGGGGGGGGCTGAACACTGAAGCTTTCTTT. Translating it yields CASSYSRGGLNTEAFF.

This clone was detected only a few times. V and J are TRBV24-1 and TRBJ2-1; the match to TRBD1 covers 10 bases. CDR1 is KGHDR and CDR2 is SFDVKD in the germline V gene. There are 17 residues in the CDR3. Losses at the gene ends were 0 bases for V and 6 bases for J; bases not matched to a gene: 7. The CDR3 sequence is CATSDLDRGRESNEQFF. The CDR3 nucleotides are TGTGCCACCAGTGATTTGGACAGGGGGCGCGAAAGCAATGAGCAGTTCTTC.

This clone came up a few times. V and J are TRBV2 and TRBJ2-1; 12 nucleotides align to TRBD2. The CDR3 has 16 residues. CDR1 SNHLY and CDR2 FYNNEI come from the germline V gene. V was pared by 6 bases and J by 0 bases, with 3 bases of the junction left unmatched. CDR3 coding DNA: TGTGCCAGCAGAGGACTAGCGGGGAGCTCCTACAATGAGCAGTTCTTC. Its protein product is CASRGLAGSSYNEQFF. Full variable domain (missing parts from reference TRBV2 and TRBJ2-1): EPEVTQTPSHQVTQMGQEVILRCVPISNHLYFYWYRQILGQKVEFLVSFYNNEISEKSEIFDDQFSVERPDGSNFTLKIRSTKLEDSAMYFCASRGLAGSSYNEQFFGPGTRLTVL.

CDR3 coding DNA: TGTGCTAGTGGTTTGGTATTAACGGGGGGAGTAAACAATGAGCAGTTCTTC. Encoded protein: CASGLVLTGGVNNEQFF. The rearrangement joins TRBV12-5 to TRBJ2-1, with 7 bases lining up with TRBD2. Germline CDR1 is LGHNT and CDR2 is FRNRAP. V shed 0 bases and J 5 bases; nucleotides not matched to a gene: 10. The CDR3 runs 17 residues.

In its sample, this clone was seen once. This sequence joins TRBV2 and TRBJ1-5; D remains unclear. This CDR3 comprises 15 residues. Trimming took off 4 bases at V and 1 base at J, with 11 bases between the two ends. From germline, CDR1 is SNHLY and CDR2 FYNNEI. In DNA form, the CDR3 reads TGTGCCAGCAGTGTGGGGAGGGCAAGCAATCAGCCCCAGCATTTT. Translated, it gives CASSVGRASNQPQHF.

J is TRBJ2-3 and V is TRBV4-1; 12 bases map to TRBD2. The length of the CDR3 is 16 residues. Trimming took 4 bases from V and 3 from J; bases not matched to a gene: 5. Germline lookup yields CDR1 MGHRA and CDR2 YSYEKL. The CDR3 coding sequence is TGCGCCAGCAGCCCACTAGGACTAGCGGGAACAGATACGCAGTATTTT. The encoded protein is CASSPLGLAGTDTQYF.

The chain uses TRBV19 and TRBJ1-1; weak D call: TRBD1 (5 bases). CDR3 size: 14 residues. Germline CDR1 LNHDA, CDR2 SQIVND (reference sequence). The germline V and J ends were trimmed by 5 bases and 9 bases, with 19 bases remaining between them. The CDR3 coding sequence is TGTGCCAGTAGTGTTTACGGCGGGGACGGCCAAGCTTTCTTT. It yields the protein CASSVYGGDGQAFF.

This chain joins TRBV4-3 and TRBJ1-1, with TRBD1 as a possible D gene (5 bases). Trimming took 4 bases from V and 10 from J, leaving 19 bases between them. Germline loops: CDR1 LGHNA, CDR2 YSLEER. The CDR3 runs to 14 residues. CDR3 protein: CASSPGVPGVGAFF. The CDR3 DNA is TGCGCCAGCAGCCCGGGGGTACCTGGGGTGGGAGCTTTCTTT.

The J gene is TRBJ1-5, the V gene TRBV7-8, with D possibly matching TRBD1 (5 bases). The CDR3 loop spans 13 amino acids. Germline V CDR1 and CDR2: SGHVS, FQNEAQ. V was pared by 5 bases and J by 7 bases, with 12 bases between. This chain's CDR3 is CASSPDILQPQHF. The CDR3 DNA follows: TGTGCCAGCAGCCCGGACATTCTCCAGCCCCAGCATTTT.

The rearrangement links TRBV11-2 to TRBJ1-6, with D uncertain. Trimming shortened V by 5 bases and J by 0 bases, and 14 bases separated the two germline ends. This CDR3 has 17 residues. Germline assignment: CDR1 SGHAT and CDR2 FQNNGV. The CDR3 is CASSHPSRSSYNSPLHF. The CDR3 nucleotides are TGTGCCAGCAGCCACCCCTCAAGGAGCTCCTATAATTCACCCCTCCACTTT. Drawing the rest from reference TRBV11-2 and TRBJ1-6, the complete variable domain is EAGVAQSPRYKIIEKRQSVAFWCNPISGHATLYWYQQILGQGPKLLIQFQNNGVVDDSQLPKDRFSAERLKGVDSTLKIQPAKLEDSAVYLCASSHPSRSSYNSPLHFGNGTRLTVT.

The V and J genes are TRBV9 and TRBJ2-3; D may be TRBD2 (5 bases). The CDR3 covers 16 residues. Per germline, CDR1 SGDLS and CDR2 YYNGEE. V was pared by 0 bases and J by 2 bases, with 13 bases between. The DNA for the CDR3 is TGTGCCAGCAGCGTAGTAAGCGGAGCCCTCACAGATACGCAGTATTTT. Residues: CASSVVSGALTDTQYF.

This clone came up once. The chain carries TRBV5-1 and TRBJ2-2; the match to TRBD1 covers 7 bases. This CDR3 contains 15 residues. V lost 0 bases to trimming and J lost 6 bases; unmatched junction nucleotides: 5. CDR1 and CDR2 from the germline V gene are SGHRS and YFSETQ. The CDR3 DNA sequence: TGCGCCAGCAGCTTGGGGACAGGAATGCCCGGGGAGCTGTTTTTT. As protein: CASSLGTGMPGELFF. Using reference TRBV5-1 and TRBJ2-2 for the parts outside the CDR3, the full variable domain is KAGVTQTPRYLIKTRGQQVTLSCSPISGHRSVSWYQQTPGQGLQFLFEYFSETQRNKGNFPGRFSGRQFSNSRSEMNVSTLELGDSALYLCASSLGTGMPGELFFGEGSRLTVL.

This chain joins TRBV19 and TRBJ1-5, with 7 bases that match TRBD1. The CDR3 loop spans 17 amino acids. Germline loops: CDR1 LNHDA, CDR2 SQIVND (reference sequence). V was clipped by 4 bases and J by 2 bases; unmatched bases: 11. The chain's CDR3 is CASSSIQGTYGNQPQHF. The DNA of the CDR3 is TGTGCCAGTAGTAGTATACAGGGGACGTACGGCAATCAGCCCCAGCATTTT.

The chain is built from TRBV6-5 and TRBJ1-4, with a weak D call TRBD1 (5 bases). Per the germline V gene, CDR1 is MNHEY and CDR2 is SVGAGI. The CDR3 is 14 amino acids. V lost 6 bases and J 4 bases, leaving 12 bases between the germline ends. The CDR3 here is CASRKTDLNEKLFF. In DNA form, the CDR3 reads TGTGCCAGCAGGAAGACAGACCTTAATGAAAAACTGTTTTTT.

V gene TRBV18 combines with J gene TRBJ1-1, with 8 bases that match TRBD1. The germline gives CDR1 KGHSH, CDR2 LQKENI. The CDR3 has 13 residues. J lost 8 bases, V lost 3 bases, and 5 bases had no gene match. The CDR3 here is CASSPDRGEEAFF. The CDR3, as DNA: TGTGCCAGCTCACCCGACAGGGGAGAAGAAGCTTTCTTT.

The rearrangement links TRBV7-8 to TRBJ1-2, with D tentatively TRBD1 (6 bases). CDR3 size: 13 residues. Germline CDR1 reads SGHVS; CDR2 reads FQNEAQ. Trimming shortened V by 5 bases and J by 5 bases, and 12 bases separated the two germline ends. The CDR3 loop is CASSVLQGYGYTF. CDR3 nucleotide sequence: TGTGCCAGCAGCGTGCTACAGGGATATGGCTACACCTTC.

The CDR3 region has the DNA TGTGCCAGCAGCCAAGATTTGGGGGGGGGCTACGAGCAGTACTTC. Encoded protein: CASSQDLGGGYEQYF. The chain links TRBV4-2 to TRBJ2-7; 7 bases agree with TRBD2. CDR3 length equals 15 residues. V lost 0 bases and J lost 3; bases outside the gene matches: 5. Germline loops: CDR1 LGHNA, CDR2 YNFKEQ.

The chain has TRBV2 and TRBJ1-4; weak D call: TRBD1 (5 bases). Germline CDR1 SNHLY, CDR2 FYNNEI. The V gene lost 8 bases and the J gene lost 5 bases, with 18 bases spanning the gap. The CDR3 is 15 amino acids. The CDR3: CASGGVWVPNEKLFF. The CDR3 coding sequence is TGTGCCAGCGGGGGGGTGTGGGTACCCAATGAAAAACTGTTTTTT.

V is TRBV5-6 and J is TRBJ2-3; 8 bases are shared with TRBD2. Germline assignment: CDR1 SGHDT and CDR2 YYEEEE. This CDR3 spans 19 amino acids. With 0 bases clipped from V and 0 bases from J, the junction kept 12 bases outside the gene matches. CDR3 DNA sequence: TGTGCCAGCAGCTTGGTTATTTCTCGGGGGGGCCGAAGCACAGATACGCAGTATTTT. Amino acids: CASSLVISRGGRSTDTQYF.

The rearrangement links TRBV7-9 to TRBJ1-1; tentative D call: TRBD1 (6 bases). V was pared by 3 bases and J by 3 bases, with 8 bases between. The CDR3 runs to 13 residues. Germline CDR1 SEHNR, CDR2 FQNEAQ (reference sequence). The chain's CDR3 is CASSFTGYTEAFF. The CDR3 bases are TGTGCCAGCAGCTTTACAGGGTACACTGAAGCTTTCTTT.

The chain joins TRBV4-1 to TRBJ1-1, with D hard to call. Germline-derived CDR1 and CDR2 are MGHRA and YSYEKL. V lost 6 bases and J 0 bases, leaving 11 bases between the germline ends. This CDR3 contains 14 residues. The CDR3 loop reads CASRGPGVNTEAFF. As DNA, the CDR3 is TGCGCCAGCAGAGGTCCCGGAGTGAACACTGAAGCTTTCTTT.

The V gene is TRBV5-1, the J gene TRBJ1-2; no clear D. The length of the CDR3 is 15 residues. Looked up from germline, CDR1 is SGHRS and CDR2 is YFSETQ. Trimming stripped 2 bases from V and 2 bases from J, with 13 bases between. CDR3 bases: TGCGCCAGCAGCTTATTCGAGGGAAACAACTATGGCTACACCTTC. Translated: CASSLFEGNNYGYTF.

The V call is TRBV9, the J call TRBJ1-3; D gene uncertain. Per germline, CDR1 SGDLS and CDR2 YYNGEE. This CDR3 has 16 residues. V dropped 0 bases and J dropped 0 bases, with 10 bases sitting between them. Here the CDR3 DNA reads TGTGCCAGCAGCGTAGACTGGGCCAGCTCTGGAAACACCATATATTTT. Translated: CASSVDWASSGNTIYF.

The V gene is TRBV6-4, the J gene TRBJ2-1; 9 bases match TRBD2. The CDR3 sequence is 15 residues long. J gave up 1 base and V 5 bases, and 3 bases lay outside the gene matches. In germline, CDR1 is MRHNA, CDR2 SNTAGT. The CDR3 spells CASSIAGDSYNEQFF. The CDR3 nucleotides are TGTGCCAGCAGTATAGCGGGGGATTCCTACAATGAGCAGTTCTTC.

The V call is TRBV5-1, the J call TRBJ2-7; D is possibly TRBD1 (7 bases). The CDR3 extends over 15 amino acids. V lost 3 bases and J 4 bases, leaving 17 bases between the germline ends. CDR1 is SGHRS and CDR2 is YFSETQ in the germline V gene. The CDR3 DNA reads TGCGCCAGCAGCTCCATGGCGGGACAGCAGTACGAGCAGTACTTC. Amino acid sequence: CASSSMAGQQYEQYF.

The V and J genes are TRBV5-1 and TRBJ2-6; D gene ambiguous. The germline V gene encodes CDR1 SGHRS and CDR2 YFSETQ. V lost 10 bases and J lost 0, with 8 bases in between. There are 13 residues in the CDR3. The CDR3 loop is CASQPSGANVLTF. The DNA for the CDR3 is TGCGCCTCACAGCCCTCTGGGGCCAACGTCCTGACTTTC.

The J gene is TRBJ2-2, the V gene TRBV27; 7 bases line up with TRBD2. J was trimmed by 1 base and V by 2 bases; bases with no gene match: 10. Germline V lookup: CDR1 MNHEY, CDR2 SMNVEV (reference sequence). The CDR3 runs to 18 residues. CDR3 coding DNA: TGTGCCAGCAGTTTACGCTCGGCGGGGGAAATGAACACCGGGGAGCTGTTTTTT. Encoded protein: CASSLRSAGEMNTGELFF.

This clone was counted only a few times. V usage is TRBV11-1 and J usage is TRBJ2-7; maybe TRBD1 (6 bases). CDR3 length: 13 amino acids. Germline values: CDR1 SGHAT, CDR2 FQDESV (reference sequence). V shed 1 base and J shed 3 bases, with 7 bases lying between them. CDR3 sequence (DNA): TGTGCCAGCAGCTTAGTACAGGGCTACGAGCAGTACTTC. It is translated as CASSLVQGYEQYF.